This T cell receptor (beta chain) originates from a study of blood T cell repertoires in COVID-19. V was shortened by 1 base and J by 8 bases, with 10 bases between the two germline ends. The CDR3 loop spans 13 amino acids. The germline V gene encodes CDR1 SGHRS and CDR2 YFSETQ. Here immunoSEQ multiplex PCR was the method, and the copy in TCRdb shows in-frame clones only, minus some. In the table there are around 240,000 clones, approximately 85% of which are singletons. This TCR was sampled from a woman aged 45-59 years who had recovered from COVID-19. Input material: PBMCs or T cells enriched from blood (not recorded which). The V gene is TRBV5-1, the J gene TRBJ2-1; D remains unclear. CDR3 DNA: TGCGCCAGCAGCTTGAAAACAGACGATGAGCAGTTCTTC. It codes for CASSLKTDDEQFF.